This T cell receptor (beta chain) was sequenced in a study of monozygotic twins with inflammatory bowel disease. TCRdb reprocessed the 5' RACE reads, with one entry per CDR3 protein and no DNA. The data show around 380,000 distinct CDR3 sequences, and the top ten clones hold 2% to 3%. The CDR3 runs to 15 residues. Germline lookup yields CDR1 MDHEN and CDR2 SYDVKM. Sequencing was performed on blood. This TCR came from a human donor with ulcerative colitis or Crohn's disease, or a healthy co-twin of an affected twin (not recorded which). The chain has TRBV28 and TRBJ2-7; TCRdb returns TRBD1, unconfirmable since there is no DNA. The CDR3: CASSLSDRGPYEQYF. Supplemented by reference TRBV28 and TRBJ2-7, the full variable domain reads DVKVTQSSRYLVKRTGEKVFLECVQDMDHENMFWYRQDPGLGLRLIYFSYDVKMKEKGDIPEGYSVSREKKERFSLILESASTNQTSMYLCASSLSDRGPYEQYFGPGTRLTVT.